This T cell receptor (beta chain) comes out of a study of cytomegalovirus exposure and HLA in healthy donors. Study findings and constraints: In a later analysis, parvovirus B19, influenza, CMV and Epstein-Barr virus appeared linked to several top co-occurrence clusters.

CDR1 is LNHDA and CDR2 is SQIVND in the germline V gene (reference sequence). The CDR3 totals 15 residues. Unmatched junction bases numbered 9, after V lost 7 bases and J lost 8 bases. Primers included in the PCR were 60 Vbeta and 13 Jbeta primers. Data came from immunoSEQ multiplex PCR; TCRdb stores just in-frame clones and leaves some out. The sample yields 100,000 or so clones, more than 60% seen once. A word on this clone: What it recognizes is unknown.

Source material: PBMCs. The genes are TRBV19 and TRBJ2-1; 12 bases align to TRBD2. This TCR was recovered from a male donor in good health and CMV-seronegative. Here the CDR3 DNA reads TGTGCCAGTACCCCGACTAGCGGGAGATTCGATGAGCAGTTCTTC. This gives the protein CASTPTSGRFDEQFF.